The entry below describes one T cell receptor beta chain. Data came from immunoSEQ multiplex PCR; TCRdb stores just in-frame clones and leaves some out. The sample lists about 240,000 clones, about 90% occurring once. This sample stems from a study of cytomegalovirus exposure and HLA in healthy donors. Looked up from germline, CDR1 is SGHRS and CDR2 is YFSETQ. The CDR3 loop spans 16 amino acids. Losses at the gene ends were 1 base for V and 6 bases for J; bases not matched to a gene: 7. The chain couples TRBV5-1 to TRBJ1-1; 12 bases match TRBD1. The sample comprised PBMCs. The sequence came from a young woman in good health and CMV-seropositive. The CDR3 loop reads CASSLRDRGPGAEAFF. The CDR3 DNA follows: TGCGCCAGCAGCTTGAGGGACAGGGGGCCTGGAGCTGAAGCTTTCTTT.